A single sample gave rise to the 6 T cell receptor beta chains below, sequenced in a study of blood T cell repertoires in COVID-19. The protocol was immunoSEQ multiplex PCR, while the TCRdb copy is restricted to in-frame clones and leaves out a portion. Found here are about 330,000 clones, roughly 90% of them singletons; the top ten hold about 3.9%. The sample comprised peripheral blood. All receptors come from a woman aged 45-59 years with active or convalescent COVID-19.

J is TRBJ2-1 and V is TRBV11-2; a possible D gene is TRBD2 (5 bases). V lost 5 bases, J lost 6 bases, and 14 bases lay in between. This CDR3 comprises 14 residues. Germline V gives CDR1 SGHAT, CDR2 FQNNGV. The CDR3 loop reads CASSRVEGFNEQFF. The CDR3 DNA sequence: TGTGCCAGCAGCCGGGTCGAGGGATTCAATGAGCAGTTCTTC. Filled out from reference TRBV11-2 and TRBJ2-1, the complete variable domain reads EAGVAQSPRYKIIEKRQSVAFWCNPISGHATLYWYQQILGQGPKLLIQFQNNGVVDDSQLPKDRFSAERLKGVDSTLKIQPAKLEDSAVYLCASSRVEGFNEQFFGPGTRLTVL.

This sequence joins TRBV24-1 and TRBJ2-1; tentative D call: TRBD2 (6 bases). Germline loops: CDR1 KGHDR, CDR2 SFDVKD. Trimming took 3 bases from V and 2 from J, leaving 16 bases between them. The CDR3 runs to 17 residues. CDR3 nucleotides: TGTGCCACCAGTGATGGCGGGGCCACGCCTACCTACAATGAGCAGTTCTTC. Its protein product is CATSDGGATPTYNEQFF.

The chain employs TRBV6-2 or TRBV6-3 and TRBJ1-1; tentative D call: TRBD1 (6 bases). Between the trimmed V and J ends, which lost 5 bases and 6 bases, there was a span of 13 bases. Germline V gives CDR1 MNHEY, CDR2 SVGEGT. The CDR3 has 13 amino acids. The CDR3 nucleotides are TGTGCCAGCAGTCCCCGGGACACCGCTGAAGCTTTCTTT. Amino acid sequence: CASSPRDTAEAFF.

CDR3 residues: CASSLEAGNQPQHF. The CDR3 region has the DNA TGTGCCAGCAGCTTAGAGGCAGGGAATCAGCCCCAGCATTTT. This sequence joins TRBV7-6 and TRBJ1-5, with D tentatively TRBD1 (5 bases). CDR3 length: 14 amino acids. V lost 1 base and J lost 4, with 8 bases in between. Germline-derived CDR1 and CDR2 are SGHVS and FNYEAQ.

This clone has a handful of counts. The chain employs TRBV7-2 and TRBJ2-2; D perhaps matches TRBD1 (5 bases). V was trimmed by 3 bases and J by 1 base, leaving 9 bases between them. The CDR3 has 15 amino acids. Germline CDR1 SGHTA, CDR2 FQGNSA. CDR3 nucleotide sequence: TGTGCCAGCAGCTTTTCACAGGTGAACACCGGGGAGCTGTTTTTT. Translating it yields CASSFSQVNTGELFF.

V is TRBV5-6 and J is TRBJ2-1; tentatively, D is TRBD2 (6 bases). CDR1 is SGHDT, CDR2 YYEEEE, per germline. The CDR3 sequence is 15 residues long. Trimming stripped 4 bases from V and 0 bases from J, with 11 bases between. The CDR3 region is CASSPGLSSYNEQFF. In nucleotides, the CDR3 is TGTGCCAGCAGCCCAGGACTAAGCTCCTACAATGAGCAGTTCTTC.